These T cell receptor beta chains were read from a single sample in a study of somatic mutations in cytotoxic T cells in rheumatoid arthritis. Profiled with immunoSEQ multiplex PCR; TCRdb holds only in-frame clones, not every one. The sample holds approximately 11,000 clones, nearly 75% seen once. Sequenced material: CD8+ T cells sorted from blood. Every receptor here comes from a woman aged 40 to 50 in good health. Both conserved end residues are part of each CDR3. The D gene is left open where the match is weak. The size entry is marked missing in some rows and otherwise reads once, few, many or a size class.

abundance	d_gene	v_gene	j_gene	CDR3nt	CDR3aa
NA	TRBD1	TRBV7-3	TRBJ1-6	TGTGCCAGCAGCGTGGGACAGGGAAATTCACCCCTCCACTTT	CASSVGQGNSPLHF
NA	NA	TRBV5-5	TRBJ1-1	TGTGCCAGCAGCTTGGGCCAGGAATTCACTGAAGCTTTCTTT	CASSLGQEFTEAFF
medium-sized	NA	TRBV27	TRBJ1-1	TGTGCCAGCAGTCTGATGGAGGGGGTCACTGAAGCTTTCTTT	CASSLMEGVTEAFF
few	NA	TRBV4-1	TRBJ1-5	TGCGCCAGCAGCCAAGATCAAAGTCAGCCCCAGCATTTT	CASSQDQSQPQHF
NA	NA	TRBV10-3	TRBJ2-7	TGTGCCATCAATAGGGACGACAGCTACGAGCAGTACTTC	CAINRDDSYEQYF
NA	NA	TRBV28	TRBJ1-6	TGTGCCAGCAGTTTCCCACAGGACAATTCACCCCTCCACTTT	CASSFPQDNSPLHF
NA	TRBD2	TRBV28	TRBJ2-3	TGTGCCAGCAGTTTAGGCTTTTTTTTAGCGGGGGGTCCAGATACGCAGTATTTT	CASSLGFFLAGGPDTQYF
NA	NA	TRBV27	TRBJ1-1	TGTGCCAGCATGCCGCGGGCGAACACTGAAGCTTTCTTT	CASMPRANTEAFF
NA	NA	TRBV4-1	TRBJ1-2	TGCGCCAGCAGCCAAGATTGGAGGGTTTACACCTTC	CASSQDWRVYTF
NA	NA	TRBV6-1	TRBJ2-3	TGTGCCAGCAGTGAAGCGGCGCCAGGGCGAGGAAATACGCAGTATTTT	CASSEAAPGRGNTQYF
NA	NA	TRBV2	TRBJ1-1	TGTGCATCGCGGGGGAACACTGAAGCTTTCTTT	CASRGNTEAFF
NA	TRBD2	TRBV2	TRBJ2-1	TGTGCCAGCAGTGAATTTACAGCGGGGAATGAGCAGTTCTTC	CASSEFTAGNEQFF
NA	NA	TRBV28	TRBJ1-5	TGTGCCAGCAGTTTCAACCAGCCCCAGCATTTT	CASSFNQPQHF
NA	TRBD2	TRBV7-8	TRBJ2-1	TGTGCCAGCAGCTCGGGAGCTAGCGGGAGGGCATCTTACAATGAGCAGTTCTTC	CASSSGASGRASYNEQFF
NA	NA	TRBV6-5	TRBJ1-6	TGTGCCAGCACCGTACAGGGCGCCAATTCACCCCTCCACTTT	CASTVQGANSPLHF
NA	NA	TRBV14	TRBJ1-1	TGTGCCAGCAGCCCCCTACAGGGTAAGGGCACTGAAGCTTTCTTT	CASSPLQGKGTEAFF
NA	NA	TRBV29-1	TRBJ2-1	TGCAGCGTTGACGCGGGCTCTTCCAATGAGCAGTTCTTC	CSVDAGSSNEQFF
NA	NA	TRBV27	TRBJ1-4	TGTGCCAGCAGTTTATCGGCCAGTCACGAAAAACTGTTTTTT	CASSLSASHEKLFF
few	TRBD1	TRBV7-9	TRBJ2-5	TGTGCCAGCACCCTTTTGGGGACAGGGGGCAAGGCCCAAGAGACCCAGTACTTC	CASTLLGTGGKAQETQYF
NA	NA	TRBV2	TRBJ1-2	TGTGCCAGCAGAGTGTCTGGGGGGTATGGCTACACCTTC	CASRVSGGYGYTF
NA	NA	TRBV10-3	TRBJ2-3	TGTGCCATCAGTGAGTCGGATGATGGGGATACGCAGTATTTT	CAISESDDGDTQYF
NA	NA	TRBV10-3	TRBJ1-2	TGTGCCATCACTGGTGGTGGAAACTATGGCTACACCTTC	CAITGGGNYGYTF